The sequence of this TCR beta chain was determined in a study of T-cell reconstitution after alpha-beta-depleted transplantation in children. Findings and caveats of the study: Certain patients had high TCRbeta diversity at day 60, and it came from recipient T cells and thymic progenitors that survived. The study reportedly traced alpha-beta T cells about two months after transplant to several hundred expanded graft clones. T-cell numbers and diversity, one year after transplant, stemmed largely from T cells that were newly produced.

Preparing the TCRbeta library involved the use of unique molecular identifiers. TCRdb itself ran the PCR reads through MiXCR, one entry per CDR3 protein. The sample includes approximately 89,000 distinct CDR3 sequences, 15% of them seen just once. Deletions cut 2 bases from V and 5 bases from J, with 11 bases between. Germline CDR1 MNHEY, CDR2 SMNVEV (reference sequence). The CDR3 loop spans 14 amino acids. A few counts support this clonotype. What it binds is not known. V and J are TRBV27 and TRBJ2-3, with D maybe TRBD2 (6 bases). This material consisted of PBMCs, mostly from graft donor cells, taken 180 days after TCRalphabeta/CD19-depleted stem cell transplant. The source is a male patient between 2 and 10 years old who had a stem cell transplant for acute lymphoblastic leukemia, so the T cells may come from the graft donor. The CDR3, as DNA: TGTGCCAGCAGTTTAGTATTCGGGGGAGATACGCAGTATTTT. It encodes CASSLVFGGDTQYF.